The next 19 T cell receptor beta chains were all read from a single sample in a study of shared clonotypes between healthy human individuals. Clones were read by immunoSEQ multiplex PCR, and TCRdb kept only the in-frame ones, dropping some. This table has nearly 750,000 clones, 72% appearing once. Sequenced material: memory CD4+ T cells sorted from blood. Subset indicated: CD45RA-negative fraction. These receptor sequences come from a woman younger than 45 in good health.

The chain recombines TRBV6-1 with TRBJ2-7; maybe TRBD2 (6 bases). This CDR3 comprises 15 residues. The V and J ends lost 7 bases and 2 bases respectively, with 18 bases between them. The V gene's germline CDR1 is MNHNS and CDR2 SASEGT. The CDR3 bases are TGTGCCAGCACTCACCCCGGGGGAGGCACCTACGAGCAGTACTTC. It yields the protein CASTHPGGGTYEQYF.

The chain employs TRBV18 and TRBJ2-2; D is possibly TRBD2 (6 bases). This CDR3 is built from 16 residues. V lost 3 bases and J 0 bases, leaving 11 bases between the germline ends. Germline-derived CDR1 and CDR2 are KGHSH and LQKENI. The CDR3 is CASSPGTAANTGELFF. In DNA, the CDR3 is TGTGCCAGCTCACCCGGGACTGCCGCGAACACCGGGGAGCTGTTTTTT.

The gene calls are TRBV5-6 and TRBJ2-1; 11 nucleotides match TRBD2. The CDR3 covers 15 residues. Germline-derived CDR1 and CDR2 are SGHDT and YYEEEE. The V gene end was trimmed by 3 bases and the J gene end by 8 bases; junction bases not matched to a gene: 7. DNA of the CDR3: TGTGCCAGCAGCTCCTTAGCGGGAGGGTCGGATGAGCAGTTCTTC. It is translated as CASSSLAGGSDEQFF.

The chain uses TRBV11-2 and TRBJ2-7; possibly TRBD1 for D (6 bases). Trimming pared 1 base from V and 4 bases from J, leaving 14 bases between. Per the germline V gene, CDR1 is SGHAT and CDR2 is FQNNGV. The CDR3 consists of 15 residues. Here the CDR3 DNA reads TGTGCCAGCAGCTTAGGACAGGAGGTAATTTACGAGCAGTACTTC. Its translation is CASSLGQEVIYEQYF.

V and J are TRBV4-1 and TRBJ2-2; TRBD2 agrees at 8 bases. J gave up 0 bases and V 2 bases, and 5 bases lay outside the gene matches. The germline V gene encodes CDR1 MGHRA and CDR2 YSYEKL. This CDR3 is built from 17 residues. CDR3 sequence: CASSQMVAGPNTGELFF. The CDR3 DNA follows: TGCGCCAGCAGCCAAATGGTAGCGGGACCGAACACCGGGGAGCTGTTTTTT.

About this clone: Other DNA sequences in this specimen translate into the identical CDR3. V is TRBV11-1 and J is TRBJ2-7; the match to TRBD2 covers 8 bases. Losses at the gene ends were 4 bases for V and 6 bases for J; bases not matched to a gene: 8. The CDR3 has 14 amino acids. CDR1 is SGHAT, CDR2 FQDESV, per germline (reference sequence). The CDR3 coding sequence is TGTGCCAGCAGCTCCGGACTAGCAGGCCTCGAGCAGTACTTC. Translating it yields CASSSGLAGLEQYF.

Notes on this clone: Just one base apart from a much larger clone, this may be a read error. The same CDR3 arises from other DNA sequences in this sample as well. V and J are TRBV5-1 and TRBJ2-3; D call uncertain. V lost 2 bases to trimming and J lost 3 bases, with 7 bases between them. The germline CDR1 and CDR2 sequences are SGHRS and YFSETQ. This CDR3 has 13 amino acids. CDR3 region: CASSFGQTDTQYF. CDR3 nucleotides: TGCGCCAGCAGCTTCGGTCAAACAGATACGCAGTATTTT.

As concerns this clone: The sample has other DNA sequences that encode this CDR3 too. The CDR3 region has the DNA TGTGCCAGCAGTTCCCCGGGACAGGGTTACGAGCAGTACTTC. Translated: CASSSPGQGYEQYF. J is TRBJ2-7 and V is TRBV28; the match to TRBD1 covers 9 bases. The CDR3 consists of 14 residues. Germline lookup yields CDR1 MDHEN and CDR2 SYDVKM. Trimming at V came to 4 bases and at J to 4 bases, leaving 5 bases not matched to a gene.

The V call is TRBV19, the J call TRBJ1-3; no firm D call. V was clipped by 3 bases and J by 0 bases, with 9 bases between them. From germline, CDR1 is LNHDA and CDR2 SQIVND (reference sequence). The CDR3 length is 15 residues. The CDR3 here is CASSIGPTSGNTIYF. The CDR3 DNA sequence: TGTGCCAGTAGTATCGGTCCAACCTCTGGAAACACCATATATTTT.

The V call is TRBV7-2, the J call TRBJ1-5; 9 nucleotides align to TRBD1. The CDR3 runs 15 residues. Germline loops: CDR1 SGHTA, CDR2 FQGNSA. V shed 1 base and J 6 bases; nucleotides not matched to a gene: 4. The CDR3 DNA sequence: TGTGCCAGCAGCTTAGTTGGGACAGGGAGTCAGCCCCAGCATTTT. Protein sequence: CASSLVGTGSQPQHF.

With regard to this clone: Distinct nucleotide sequences in the sample also encode this CDR3. V and J are TRBV5-1 and TRBJ2-2; 11 nucleotides agree with TRBD2. Germline values: CDR1 SGHRS, CDR2 YFSETQ. With V trimmed by 4 bases and J by 4 bases, 0 bases remained unmatched. The CDR3 is 14 residues long. The CDR3 DNA sequence: TGCGCCAGCAGCCTAGCGGGAGGCACCGGGGAGCTGTTTTTT. It translates to CASSLAGGTGELFF.

The V gene is TRBV7-3, the J gene TRBJ2-1; perhaps TRBD2 as D (6 bases). Trimming pared 3 bases from V and 7 bases from J, leaving 7 bases between. This CDR3 spans 12 amino acids. Germline values: CDR1 SGHTA, CDR2 FQGTGA. This CDR3 is CASSFAGNEQFF. The CDR3 DNA follows: TGTGCCAGCAGCTTCGCGGGGAATGAGCAGTTCTTC.

This clone has a single count. V gene TRBV10-1 combines with J gene TRBJ2-7, with 8 positions matching TRBD1. CDR1 is WNHNN, CDR2 SYGVQD, per germline (reference sequence). This CDR3 spans 18 amino acids. V dropped 0 bases and J dropped 2; count of bases not matched to a gene: 12. The CDR3 protein is CASSESSGGFLITYEQYF. The CDR3 DNA sequence: TGCGCCAGCAGTGAGTCGTCAGGGGGCTTCCTTATCACCTACGAGCAGTACTTC.

The chain joins TRBV28 to TRBJ1-2; D remains ambiguous. The CDR3 is made up of 13 amino acids. Germline V gene lookup returns CDR1 MDHEN and CDR2 SYDVKM. V shed 3 bases and J shed 4 bases, with 9 bases lying between them. CDR3 nucleotide sequence: TGTGCCAGCAGTTTTAGAGGCGCCTATGGCTACACCTTC. It encodes CASSFRGAYGYTF.

The chain recombines TRBV5-1 with TRBJ1-1, with a tentative D call TRBD1 (6 bases). V lost 4 bases and J 1 base, leaving 17 bases between the germline ends. The CDR3 sequence is 16 residues long. Germline assignment: CDR1 SGHRS and CDR2 YFSETQ. In nucleotides, the CDR3 is TGCGCCAGCAGCCCCTGGGGGGGGCGGGGGAACACTGAAGCTTTCTTT. Translating gives CASSPWGGRGNTEAFF.

In DNA form, the CDR3 reads TGTGCCAGCAGTTACACTTACTCTACCTACAATGAGCAGTTCTTC. Amino acid sequence: CASSYTYSTYNEQFF. The chain links TRBV6-4 to TRBJ2-1, with D unclear. The CDR3 contains 15 residues. V shed 5 bases and J shed 2 bases, with 13 bases lying between them. Germline CDR1 reads MRHNA; CDR2 reads SNTAGT.

This chain connects TRBV19 to TRBJ2-5, with 8 positions matching TRBD1. The CDR3 has 14 amino acids. J gave up 5 bases and V 4 bases, and 6 bases lay outside the gene matches. Germline V gene lookup returns CDR1 LNHDA and CDR2 SQIVND (reference sequence). The CDR3 nucleotides read TGTGCCAGTAGTAGGCGGACAGGGATTGAGACCCAGTACTTC. Amino acids: CASSRRTGIETQYF.

The chain employs TRBV15 and TRBJ2-7; 8 positions match TRBD2. The CDR3 has 17 amino acids. V shed 1 base, J shed 3 bases, and the junction held 11 bases outside the gene matches. The germline CDR1 and CDR2 sequences are LNHNV and YYDKDF (reference sequence). CDR3 sequence (DNA): TGTGCCACCAGCAGAGCCAAAGCGGGGGCGCTTGACTACGAGCAGTACTTC. Its translation is CATSRAKAGALDYEQYF.

The rearrangement uses TRBV6-1 and TRBJ2-7; 9 nucleotides match TRBD2. The CDR3 runs to 14 residues. Unmatched junction bases numbered 9, after V lost 6 bases and J lost 6 bases. Germline CDR1 is MNHNS and CDR2 is SASEGT. The CDR3 bases are TGTGCCAGCAGGGTCTGGCGGGAGGGCGGCGAGCAGTACTTC. This encodes CASRVWREGGEQYF.